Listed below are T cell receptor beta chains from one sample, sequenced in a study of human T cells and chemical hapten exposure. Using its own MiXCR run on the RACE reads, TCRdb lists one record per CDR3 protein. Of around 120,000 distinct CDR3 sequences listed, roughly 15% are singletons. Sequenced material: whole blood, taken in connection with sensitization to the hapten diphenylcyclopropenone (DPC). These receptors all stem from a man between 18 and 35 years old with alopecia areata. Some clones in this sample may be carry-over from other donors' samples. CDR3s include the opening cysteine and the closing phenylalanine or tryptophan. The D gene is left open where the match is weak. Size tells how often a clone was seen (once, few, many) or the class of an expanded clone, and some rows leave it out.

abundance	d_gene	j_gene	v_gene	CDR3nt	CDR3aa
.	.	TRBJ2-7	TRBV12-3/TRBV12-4	TGTGCCAGCAGTCTTGGACAGACAACGGCCTACGAGCAGTACTTC	CASSLGQTTAYEQYF
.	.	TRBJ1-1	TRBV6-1	TGTGCCAGCAGTGTAATAGCCGGGACGGAGAACACTGAAGCTTTCTTT	CASSVIAGTENTEAFF
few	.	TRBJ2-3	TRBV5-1	TGCGCCAGCAGCTTAACGACAGCTAGCACAGATACGCAGTATTTT	CASSLTTASTDTQYF
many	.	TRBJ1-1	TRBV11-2	TGTGCCAGCAGTCACCATAGGGGTGTTAGATTGGCTGAAGCTTTCTTT	CASSHHRGVRLAEAFF
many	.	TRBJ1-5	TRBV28	TGTGCCAGCAGTTTATACCAGCCCCAGCATTTT	CASSLYQPQHF
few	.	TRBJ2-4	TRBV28	TGTGCCAGCAGTTTGGTTCAGGGTGAAAACATTCAGTACTTC	CASSLVQGENIQYF
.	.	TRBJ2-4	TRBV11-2	TGTGCCAGCAGCCCCGGTGGGGTAGGGCGGCCAAACATTCAGTACTTC	CASSPGGVGRPNIQYF
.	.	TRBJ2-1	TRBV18	TGTGCCAGCTCACCCAAGAGCGAGAGGGCCCTGGGGCAGTTCTTC	CASSPKSERALGQFF
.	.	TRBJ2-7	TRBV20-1	TGCAGTGCTAGTTCGGACACCTACGAGCAGTACTTC	CSASSDTYEQYF
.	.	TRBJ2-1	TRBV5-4	TGTGCCAGCAGCTTGGTGTGGGGGACTTCCTACAATGAGCAGTTCTTC	CASSLVWGTSYNEQFF
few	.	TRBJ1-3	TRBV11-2	TGTGCCAGCAGCCAGGCGGGCGGAAACACCATATATTTT	CASSQAGGNTIYF
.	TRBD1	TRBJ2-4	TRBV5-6	TGTGCCAGCAGTAACCCGGGACAGAAAAACATTCAGTACTTC	CASSNPGQKNIQYF
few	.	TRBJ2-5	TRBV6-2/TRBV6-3	TGTGCCAGCAGTTTGGAGGGGGGACGGGAGACCCAGTACTTC	CASSLEGGRETQYF
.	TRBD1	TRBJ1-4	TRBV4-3	TGCGCCAGCAGCCAAGCGACAGGGGGCGAAGAACTGTTTTTT	CASSQATGGEELFF
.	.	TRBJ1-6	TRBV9	TGTGCCAGCAGCGTAGAGTCCTCCGGGACAAATTCACCCCTCCACTTT	CASSVESSGTNSPLHF
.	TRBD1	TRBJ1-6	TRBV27	TGTGCCAGCAGGCAAGGACAGGGGAATTCACCCCTCCACTTT	CASRQGQGNSPLHF
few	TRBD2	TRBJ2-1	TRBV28	TGTGCCAGCAGTTTATCCGGGGGGAGCTCCTACAATGAGCAGTTCTTC	CASSLSGGSSYNEQFF
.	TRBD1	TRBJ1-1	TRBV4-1	TGCGCCAGCAGCCAAGTTTTAAGGGGGCGCAAGGACGGAACTGAAGCTTTCTTT	CASSQVLRGRKDGTEAFF
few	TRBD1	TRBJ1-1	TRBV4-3	TGCGCCAGCAGCCAAGACAGGGGGATGAACACTGAAGCTTTCTTT	CASSQDRGMNTEAFF
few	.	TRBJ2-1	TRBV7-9	TGTGCCAGCAGCCCGGTCTCCGGCCAGAATTACAATGAGCAGTTCTTC	CASSPVSGQNYNEQFF
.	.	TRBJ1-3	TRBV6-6	TGTGCCAGCAGTGGACACTCTGGAAACACCATATATTTT	CASSGHSGNTIYF
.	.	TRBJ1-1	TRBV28	TGTGCCAGCAGTTTTAACCTTGAAGCTTTCTTT	CASSFNLEAFF
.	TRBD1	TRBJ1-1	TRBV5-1	TGCGCCAGCAGGGCTAACAGGGGGGCGCGGACTGAAGCTTTCTTT	CASRANRGARTEAFF
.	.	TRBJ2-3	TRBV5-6	TGTGCCAGCAGCCCCCGATTTTCTAGCACAGATACGCAGTATTTT	CASSPRFSSTDTQYF
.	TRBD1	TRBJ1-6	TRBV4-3	TGCGCCAGCAGCCCCGGGACAGGGACAAATTCACCCCTCCACTTT	CASSPGTGTNSPLHF
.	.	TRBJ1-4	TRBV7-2	TGTGCCAGCAGCCCAGAGATTGCGGCTAATGAAAAACTGTTTTTT	CASSPEIAANEKLFF
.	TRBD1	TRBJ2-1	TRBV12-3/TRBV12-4	TGTGCCAGCATCTCCCGGGACAGGAGGTTCAATGAGCAGTTCTTC	CASISRDRRFNEQFF
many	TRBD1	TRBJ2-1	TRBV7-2	TGTGCCAGCAGCCTAAACAGGGGTGAGCAGTTCTTC	CASSLNRGEQFF
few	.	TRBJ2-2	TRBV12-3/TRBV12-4	TGTGCCAGCAGTTTTGACCGCACCGGGGAGCTGTTTTTT	CASSFDRTGELFF
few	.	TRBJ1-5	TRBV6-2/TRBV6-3	TGTGCCAGCAGTCGACACCGGAACGAATATAGCAATCAGCCCCAGCATTTT	CASSRHRNEYSNQPQHF
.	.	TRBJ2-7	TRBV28	TGTGCCAGCAGCATCGGACGCGAGCAGTACTTC	CASSIGREQYF
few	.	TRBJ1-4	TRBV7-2	TGTGCCAGCAGCTCCCCGATGGGGGCAGGAAGGTTTGGTGAAAAACTGTTTTTT	CASSSPMGAGRFGEKLFF
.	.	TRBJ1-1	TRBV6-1	TGTGCCAGCACCATAAAGGGGACTGAAGCTTTCTTT	CASTIKGTEAFF
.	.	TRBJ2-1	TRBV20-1	TGCAGTGCTAGAAGGGACTCTGAAAGCCCCTACAATGAGCAGTTCTTC	CSARRDSESPYNEQFF
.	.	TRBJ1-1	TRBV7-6	TGTGCCAGCAGCTTAGTGGGCGGCGGGGGATGGGACACTGAAGCTTTCTTT	CASSLVGGGGWDTEAFF
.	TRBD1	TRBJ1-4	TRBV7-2	TGTGCCAGCACCCTGACAGGGGAGAAGGAAAAACTGTTTTTT	CASTLTGEKEKLFF
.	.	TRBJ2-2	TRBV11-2	TGTGCCAGCACCTTGAGAGCAGACAGCTCCACCGGGGAGCTGTTTTTT	CASTLRADSSTGELFF
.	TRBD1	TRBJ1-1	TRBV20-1	TGCAGTGCTAGAAAAGCGACAGGGAAGAACACTGAAGCTTTCTTT	CSARKATGKNTEAFF
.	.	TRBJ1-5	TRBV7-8	TGTGCCAGCAGCTTAGCGGGTTATCAGCCCCAGCATTTT	CASSLAGYQPQHF
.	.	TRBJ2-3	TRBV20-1	TGCAGTGCTAGACCACCGGGACTTTCCACAGATACGCAGTATTTT	CSARPPGLSTDTQYF
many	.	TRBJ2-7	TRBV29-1	TGCAGCGTTGTCATCAACTCCTACGAGCAGTACTTC	CSVVINSYEQYF
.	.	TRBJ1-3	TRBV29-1	TGCAGCGTCGCCTCCCTAATTGGAAACACCATATATTTT	CSVASLIGNTIYF
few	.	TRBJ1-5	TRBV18	TGTGCCAGCTCACCAGGAGGTAGTAGCAATCAGCCCCAGCATTTT	CASSPGGSSNQPQHF
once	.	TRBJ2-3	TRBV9	TGTGCCAGCAGTGCCCGGGACACCCTGGGGGTCGGCACAGATACGCAGTATTTT	CASSARDTLGVGTDTQYF
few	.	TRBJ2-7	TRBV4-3	TGCGCCAGCAGCCAACTAGCCAGGGAAATCGAGCAGTACTTC	CASSQLAREIEQYF
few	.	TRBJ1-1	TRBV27	TGTGCCAGCAGGGGGTTCGCGCAGGGCGATAACACTGAAGCTTTCTTT	CASRGFAQGDNTEAFF
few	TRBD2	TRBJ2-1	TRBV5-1	TGCGCCAGCAGCCCCCGGGAGGGGGGCTCCTACAATGAGCAGTTCTTC	CASSPREGGSYNEQFF
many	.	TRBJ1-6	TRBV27	TGTGCCAGCAGGGGTATGCGCAATTCACCCCTCCACTTT	CASRGMRNSPLHF
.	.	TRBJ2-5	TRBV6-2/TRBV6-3	TGTGCCAGCAGTTATTTTCGGGTTTTGGAGACCCAGTACTTC	CASSYFRVLETQYF
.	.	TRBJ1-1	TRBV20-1	TGCAGTGCTAGACCAGATTTCTTT	CSARPDFF
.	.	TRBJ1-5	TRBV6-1	TGTGCCAGCAGTGACCCGCGCACAGGGATCGGTCAGCCCCAGCATTTT	CASSDPRTGIGQPQHF
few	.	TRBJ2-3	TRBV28	TGTGCCAGCAGTTTCGGTGAGGGGGATACGCAGTATTTT	CASSFGEGDTQYF
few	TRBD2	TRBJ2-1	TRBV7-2	TGTGCCAGCAGCCACCCTAGCGGGGGGGCCTTCGATGAGCAGTTCTTC	CASSHPSGGAFDEQFF
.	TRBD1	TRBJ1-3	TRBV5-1	TGCGCCAGCAGCTTGTGGGACAGCAGCTCTGGAAACACCATATATTTT	CASSLWDSSSGNTIYF
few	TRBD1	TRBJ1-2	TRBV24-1	TGTGCCACCAGTGATGAAACAGGGGAGGAAGGCTACACCTTC	CATSDETGEEGYTF
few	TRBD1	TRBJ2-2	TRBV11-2	TGTGCCAGCAGCTGGGACAGACCCACGAACACCGGGGAGCTGTTTTTT	CASSWDRPTNTGELFF